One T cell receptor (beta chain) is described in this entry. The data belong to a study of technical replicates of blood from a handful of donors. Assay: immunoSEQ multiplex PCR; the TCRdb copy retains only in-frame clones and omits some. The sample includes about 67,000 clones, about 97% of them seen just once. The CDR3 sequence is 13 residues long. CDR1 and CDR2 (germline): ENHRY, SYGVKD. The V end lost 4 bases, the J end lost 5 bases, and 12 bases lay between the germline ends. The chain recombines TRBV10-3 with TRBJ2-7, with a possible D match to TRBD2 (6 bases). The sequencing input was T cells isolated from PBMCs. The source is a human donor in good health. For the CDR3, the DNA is TGTGCCATCAGTGGGCGGGAACTCAACGAGCAGTACTTC. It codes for CAISGRELNEQYF.